A single sample is the source of the 21 T cell receptor beta chains below, sequenced in a study of T cells in Graves' hyperthyroidism and ophthalmopathy. Amplified TCR beta CDR3 regions derived from RNA transcripts. HTBI primers were the set used in a first-round RT-PCR of the TCR CDR3. TCRdb re-analysed the multiplex PCR reads in MiXCR, keeping a single row per CDR3 protein. The sample includes fewer than 900,000 distinct CDR3 sequences, roughly 17% of them seen just once. The source material was blood. The receptors were sampled from a man aged 18 to 35 with Graves' hyperthyroidism.

The chain has TRBV4-2 and TRBJ2-1, with TRBD2 matching 8 bases. In germline, CDR1 is LGHNA, CDR2 YNFKEQ. Trimming took 6 bases from V and 6 from J; bases not matched to a gene: 16. The CDR3 runs to 17 residues. The CDR3 bases are TGTGCCAGCAGTCGGAAGGACGGGGGGGTCCTTGGCAATGAGCAGTTCTTC. Its protein is CASSRKDGGVLGNEQFF.

This chain's CDR3 is CASSYGGTTGELFF. CDR3 nucleotides: TGTGCCAGCAGTTACGGGGGGACCACCGGGGAGCTGTTTTTT. The chain has TRBV6-5 and TRBJ2-2; TRBD2 is a possible D gene (6 bases). CDR1 and CDR2 from the germline V gene are MNHEY and SVGAGI. V gave up 2 bases and J gave up 4 bases, with 8 bases separating them. The CDR3 runs to 14 residues.

This chain connects TRBV5-1 to TRBJ2-7; 9 nucleotides agree with TRBD2. CDR1 and CDR2 (germline): SGHRS, YFSETQ. CDR3 length: 15 residues. With 4 bases clipped from V and 0 bases from J, the junction kept 5 bases outside the gene matches. CDR3: CASSDTSGFSYEQYF. In nucleotides, the CDR3 is TGCGCCAGCAGCGACACTAGCGGGTTCTCCTACGAGCAGTACTTC.

This clonotype was counted only a few times. The chain joins TRBV24-1 to TRBJ1-5, with D unresolved. V lost 6 bases, J lost 0 bases, and 8 bases lay in between. The CDR3 totals 14 residues. Looked up from germline, CDR1 is KGHDR and CDR2 is SFDVKD. Here the CDR3 reads CATSPRFSNQPQHF. For the CDR3, the DNA is TGTGCCACCAGTCCTAGGTTTAGCAATCAGCCCCAGCATTTT.

This chain connects TRBV5-1 to TRBJ1-4, with 7 bases that match TRBD1. The CDR3 sequence is 15 residues long. V dropped 4 bases and J dropped 3; count of bases not matched to a gene: 6. Germline assignment: CDR1 SGHRS and CDR2 YFSETQ. CDR3 protein: CASSLGDRSNEKLFF. CDR3 nucleotides: TGCGCCAGCAGCCTGGGGGACAGATCTAATGAAAAACTGTTTTTT.

The chain employs TRBV28 and TRBJ2-7; maybe TRBD1 (6 bases). Germline CDR1 reads MDHEN; CDR2 reads SYDVKM. Trimming removed 6 bases from V and 3 bases from J, with 12 bases in between. The CDR3 is made up of 13 amino acids. The CDR3 sequence is CASRGAPFYEQYF. In DNA form, the CDR3 reads TGTGCCAGCAGGGGGGCCCCTTTCTACGAGCAGTACTTC.

The rearrangement links TRBV29-1 to TRBJ1-2; weak D call: TRBD1 (6 bases). Trimming shortened V by 6 bases and J by 6 bases, and 20 bases separated the two germline ends. The CDR3 spans 14 residues. The V gene's germline CDR1 is SQVTM and CDR2 ANQGSEA. The CDR3 DNA follows: TGCAGCGTATCGGGACAAAGTTTCTTCGATGGCTACACCTTC. It codes for CSVSGQSFFDGYTF.

V gene TRBV12-3 or TRBV12-4 combines with J gene TRBJ2-1; D remains ambiguous. V lost 10 bases and J 10 bases, leaving 11 bases between the germline ends. CDR3 length: 10 residues. CDR3 sequence reads: CATTSLEQFF. In nucleotides, the CDR3 is TGTGCCACCACAAGTCTAGAGCAGTTCTTC.

This clonotype was seen a handful of times. The V call is TRBV7-8, the J call TRBJ1-5; D is undetermined. Germline-derived CDR1 and CDR2 are SGHVS and FQNEAQ. The CDR3 runs to 14 residues. V lost 1 base and J lost 3, with 7 bases in between. DNA for the CDR3: TGTGCCAGCAGCTTAGAGGTACTCAATCAGCCCCAGCATTTT. It specifies CASSLEVLNQPQHF.

The CDR3 DNA is TGTGCCACCAGTGAACCCGACAGGGAAGGGACCCAGTACTTC. This codes for CATSEPDREGTQYF. The genes are TRBV24-1 and TRBJ2-5, with 7 bases fitting TRBD1. The germline gives CDR1 KGHDR, CDR2 SFDVKD. V trimming: 4 bases; J trimming: 7 bases; junction bases outside the gene matches: 8. This CDR3 region has 14 residues.

This clonotype has a count of ten or more. The chain recombines TRBV28 with TRBJ1-5; a possible D gene is TRBD1 (6 bases). CDR3 size: 15 residues. V lost 6 bases and J 5 bases, leaving 17 bases between the germline ends. In germline, CDR1 is MDHEN, CDR2 SYDVKM. CDR3 sequence: CASRVRGGLDQPQHF. The CDR3 DNA reads as TGTGCCAGCAGGGTGCGGGGGGGCCTCGATCAGCCCCAGCATTTT.

This clonotype was observed a few times. The chain combines TRBV14 with TRBJ2-5, with 10 bases matching TRBD2. Trimming removed 0 bases from V and 2 bases from J; junction bases left unmatched: 9. The V gene's germline CDR1 is SGHDN and CDR2 FVKESK. The CDR3 contains 18 residues. CDR3 coding DNA: TGTGCCAGCAGCCAAGACTCTAGCGGGAGAGCATCTCAAGAGACCCAGTACTTC. Protein sequence: CASSQDSSGRASQETQYF.

This clonotype occurred many times. V gene TRBV28 combines with J gene TRBJ1-2; 7 bases align to TRBD1. Germline V gene lookup returns CDR1 MDHEN and CDR2 SYDVKM. The length of the CDR3 is 13 residues. Losses at the gene ends were 5 bases for V and 7 bases for J; bases not matched to a gene: 7. This chain's CDR3 is CASSGTDRAGYTF. The DNA of the CDR3 is TGTGCCAGCAGTGGGACCGACAGGGCTGGCTACACCTTC.

Only a few counts were recorded for this clonotype. The rearrangement uses TRBV20-1 and TRBJ2-3, with 8 bases matching TRBD2. Trimming at V came to 5 bases and at J to 6 bases, leaving 16 bases not matched to a gene. Germline CDR1 is DFQATT and CDR2 is SNEGSKA (reference sequence). The CDR3 extends over 16 amino acids. DNA of the CDR3: TGCAGTGCTGCCTCGACGGGACTAGGCCATCGGGATACGCAGTATTTT. This translates into CSAASTGLGHRDTQYF.

The CDR3 nucleotides are TGTGCCAGCAGCCAGGGGAATTTTAGACGGACACGGAACGAGCAGTACTTC. Residues: CASSQGNFRRTRNEQYF. The J gene is TRBJ2-7, the V gene TRBV4-2, with D perhaps matching TRBD1 (5 bases). V gave up 3 bases and J gave up 5 bases, with 23 bases separating them. The CDR3 covers 17 residues. CDR1 and CDR2 (germline): LGHNA, YNFKEQ.

The chain employs TRBV7-2 and TRBJ1-1, with D possibly being TRBD1 (5 bases). The length of the CDR3 is 15 residues. Germline CDR1 is SGHTA and CDR2 is FQGNSA. Deletions cut 2 bases from V and 1 base from J, with 11 bases between. The CDR3 region is CASSLLGVGNTEAFF. In nucleotides, the CDR3 is TGTGCCAGCAGCTTATTGGGGGTCGGGAACACTGAAGCTTTCTTT.

This clonotype turned up a few times. The V call is TRBV7-2, the J call TRBJ2-3; 8 nucleotides match TRBD2. The germline gives CDR1 SGHTA, CDR2 FQGNSA. Trimming removed 5 bases from V and 3 bases from J; junction bases left unmatched: 7. The CDR3 consists of 15 residues. The DNA of the CDR3 is TGTGCCAGCAGCAAAAGACTAGCGTTAACAGATACGCAGTATTTT. As protein: CASSKRLALTDTQYF.

The V gene is TRBV20-1, the J gene TRBJ1-5; perhaps TRBD1 as D (5 bases). The V end lost 4 bases, the J end lost 2 bases, and 9 bases lay between the germline ends. Germline values: CDR1 DFQATT, CDR2 SNEGSKA (reference sequence). The CDR3 runs to 13 residues. CDR3 loop: CSAMGRGNQPQHF. As DNA, the CDR3 is TGCAGTGCTATGGGCAGGGGCAATCAGCCCCAGCATTTT.

This clonotype was seen once. The CDR3 DNA reads as TGTGCCAGCAGCCAAACTAGACACGAGCAGTACTTC. Translation gives CASSQTRHEQYF. The chain is built from TRBV4-2 and TRBJ2-7, with D possibly TRBD2 on 5 matching bases. CDR1 LGHNA and CDR2 YNFKEQ come from the germline V gene. The CDR3 is 12 amino acids. V was clipped by 2 bases and J by 5 bases, with 7 bases between them.

J is TRBJ2-3 and V is TRBV9, with D maybe TRBD2 (6 bases). Trimming removed 0 bases from V and 10 bases from J, with 9 bases in between. This CDR3 comprises 12 residues. Germline-derived CDR1 and CDR2 are SGDLS and YYNGEE. The CDR3 loop is CASSVAEGAQYF. Written as DNA, the CDR3 is TGTGCCAGCAGCGTAGCGGAGGGCGCGCAGTATTTT.

About this clonotype: This may come from a read error, since a much larger clone is one base off. The chain combines TRBV29-1 with TRBJ1-1; no clear D. The V and J ends lost 3 bases and 1 base respectively, with 6 bases between them. From germline, CDR1 is SQVTM and CDR2 ANQGSEA. CDR3 length: 12 residues. CDR3: CSVEPGNTEAFF. The CDR3 DNA sequence: TGCAGCGTTGAGCCAGGGAACACTGAAGCTTTCTTT.